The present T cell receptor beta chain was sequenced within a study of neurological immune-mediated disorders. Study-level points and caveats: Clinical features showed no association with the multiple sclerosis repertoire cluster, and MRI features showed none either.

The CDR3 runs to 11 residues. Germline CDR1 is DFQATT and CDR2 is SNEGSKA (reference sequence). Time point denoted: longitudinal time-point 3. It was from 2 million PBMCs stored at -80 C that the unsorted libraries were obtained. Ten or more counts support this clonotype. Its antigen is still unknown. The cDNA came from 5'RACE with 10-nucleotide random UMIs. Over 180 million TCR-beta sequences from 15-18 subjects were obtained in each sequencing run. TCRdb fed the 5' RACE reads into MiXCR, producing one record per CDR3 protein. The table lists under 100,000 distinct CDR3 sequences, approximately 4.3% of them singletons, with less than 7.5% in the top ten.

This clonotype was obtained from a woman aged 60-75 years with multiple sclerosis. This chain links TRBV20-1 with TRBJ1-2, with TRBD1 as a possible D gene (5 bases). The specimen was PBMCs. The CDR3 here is CSAAGVGGYTF. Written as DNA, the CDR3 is TGCAGCGCAGCGGGGGTTGGAGGCTACACCTTC.